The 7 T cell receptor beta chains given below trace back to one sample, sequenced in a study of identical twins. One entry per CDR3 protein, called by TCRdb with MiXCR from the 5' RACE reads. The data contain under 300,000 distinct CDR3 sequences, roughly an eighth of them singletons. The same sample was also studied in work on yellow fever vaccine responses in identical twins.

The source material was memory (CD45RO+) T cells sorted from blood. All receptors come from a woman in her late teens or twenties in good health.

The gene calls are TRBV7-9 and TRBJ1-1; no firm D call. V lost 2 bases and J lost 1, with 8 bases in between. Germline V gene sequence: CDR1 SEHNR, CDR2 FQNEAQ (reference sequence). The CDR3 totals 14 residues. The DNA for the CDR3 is TGTGCCAGCAGCTTAATCTCAGGGAACACTGAAGCTTTCTTT. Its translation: CASSLISGNTEAFF.

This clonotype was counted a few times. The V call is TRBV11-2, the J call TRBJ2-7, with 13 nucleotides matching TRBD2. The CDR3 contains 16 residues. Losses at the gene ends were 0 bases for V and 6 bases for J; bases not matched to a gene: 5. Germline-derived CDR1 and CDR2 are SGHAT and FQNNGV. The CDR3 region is CASSLETSGRGGEQYF. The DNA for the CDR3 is TGTGCCAGCAGCTTAGAAACTAGCGGGAGGGGAGGCGAGCAGTACTTC.

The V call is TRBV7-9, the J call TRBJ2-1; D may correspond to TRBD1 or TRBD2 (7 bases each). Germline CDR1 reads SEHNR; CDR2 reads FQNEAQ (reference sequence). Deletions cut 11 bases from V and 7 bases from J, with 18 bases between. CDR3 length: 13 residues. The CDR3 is CAAGGGLGNEQFF. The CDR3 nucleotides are TGTGCCGCAGGGGGGGGCCTCGGGAATGAGCAGTTCTTC.

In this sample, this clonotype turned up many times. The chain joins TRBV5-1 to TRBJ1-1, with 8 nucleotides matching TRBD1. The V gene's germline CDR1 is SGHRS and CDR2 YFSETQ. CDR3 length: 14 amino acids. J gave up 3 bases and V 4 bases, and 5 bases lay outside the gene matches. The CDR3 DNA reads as TGCGCCAGCAGCGCGGACAGGGAGGACACTGAAGCTTTCTTT. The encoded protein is CASSADREDTEAFF.

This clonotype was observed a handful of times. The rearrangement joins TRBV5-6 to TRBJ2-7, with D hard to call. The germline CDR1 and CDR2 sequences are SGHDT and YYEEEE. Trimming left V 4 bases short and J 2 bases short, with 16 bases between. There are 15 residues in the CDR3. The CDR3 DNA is TGTGCCAGCAGCCCGCTGCTCCCCAGTACCTACGAGCAGTACTTC. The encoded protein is CASSPLLPSTYEQYF.

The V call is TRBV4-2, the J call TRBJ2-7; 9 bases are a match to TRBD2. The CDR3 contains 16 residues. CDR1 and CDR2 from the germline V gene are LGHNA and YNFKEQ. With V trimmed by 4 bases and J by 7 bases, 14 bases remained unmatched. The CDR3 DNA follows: TGTGCCAGCAGCCGGGATCTAGCGGGAAAGGTAGGGGAGCAGTACTTC. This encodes CASSRDLAGKVGEQYF.

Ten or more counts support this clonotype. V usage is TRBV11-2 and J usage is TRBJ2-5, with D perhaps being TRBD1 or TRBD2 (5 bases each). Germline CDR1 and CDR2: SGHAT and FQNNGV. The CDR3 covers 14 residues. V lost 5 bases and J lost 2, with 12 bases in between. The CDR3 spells CASSRRDAQETQYF. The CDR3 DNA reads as TGTGCCAGCAGCAGACGGGACGCTCAAGAGACCCAGTACTTC.